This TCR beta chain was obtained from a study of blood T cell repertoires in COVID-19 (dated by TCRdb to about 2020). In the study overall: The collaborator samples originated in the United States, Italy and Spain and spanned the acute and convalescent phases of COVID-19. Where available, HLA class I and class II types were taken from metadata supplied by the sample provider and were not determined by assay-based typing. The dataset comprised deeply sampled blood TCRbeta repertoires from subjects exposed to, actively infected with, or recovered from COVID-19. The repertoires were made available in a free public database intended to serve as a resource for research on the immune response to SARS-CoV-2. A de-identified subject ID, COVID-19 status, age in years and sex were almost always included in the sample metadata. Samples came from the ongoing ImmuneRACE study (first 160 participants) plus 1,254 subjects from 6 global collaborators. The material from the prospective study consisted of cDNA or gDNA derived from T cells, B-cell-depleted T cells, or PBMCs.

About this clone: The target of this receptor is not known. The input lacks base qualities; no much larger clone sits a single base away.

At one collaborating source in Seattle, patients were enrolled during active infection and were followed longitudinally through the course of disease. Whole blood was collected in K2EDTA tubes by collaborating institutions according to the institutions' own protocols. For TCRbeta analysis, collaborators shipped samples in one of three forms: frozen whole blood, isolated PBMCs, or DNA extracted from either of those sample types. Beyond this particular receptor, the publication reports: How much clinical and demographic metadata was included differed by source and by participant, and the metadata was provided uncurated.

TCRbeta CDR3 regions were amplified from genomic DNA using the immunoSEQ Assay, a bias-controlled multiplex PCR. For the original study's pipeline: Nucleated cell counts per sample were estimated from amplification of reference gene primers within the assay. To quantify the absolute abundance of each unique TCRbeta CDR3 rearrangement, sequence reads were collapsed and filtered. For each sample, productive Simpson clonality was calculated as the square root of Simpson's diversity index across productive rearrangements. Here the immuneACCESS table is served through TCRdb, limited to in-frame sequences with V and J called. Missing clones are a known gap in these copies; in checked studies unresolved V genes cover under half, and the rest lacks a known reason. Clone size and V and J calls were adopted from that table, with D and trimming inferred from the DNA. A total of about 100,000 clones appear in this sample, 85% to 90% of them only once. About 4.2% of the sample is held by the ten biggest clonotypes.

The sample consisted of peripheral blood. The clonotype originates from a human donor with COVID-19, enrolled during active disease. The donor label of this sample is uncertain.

The CDR3 region reads CASSIRQGGQPQHF. The DNA reads as follows: TGTGCCAGTAGTATTCGGCAGGGGGGTCAGCCCCAGCATTTT. The rearranged chain carries TRBV19 and TRBJ1-5; TRBD1 aligns with 7 central bases. From cysteine to phenylalanine, the CDR3 is 14 amino acids long. This entry keeps only the CDR3 DNA: 42 bases, framed from base 1. For this chain, trimming is 3 bases at the V end and 6 bases at the J end, and the number of junction bases without a gene match is 5. According to the germline V gene (reference sequence), CDR1 reads LNHDA and CDR2 reads SQIVND.